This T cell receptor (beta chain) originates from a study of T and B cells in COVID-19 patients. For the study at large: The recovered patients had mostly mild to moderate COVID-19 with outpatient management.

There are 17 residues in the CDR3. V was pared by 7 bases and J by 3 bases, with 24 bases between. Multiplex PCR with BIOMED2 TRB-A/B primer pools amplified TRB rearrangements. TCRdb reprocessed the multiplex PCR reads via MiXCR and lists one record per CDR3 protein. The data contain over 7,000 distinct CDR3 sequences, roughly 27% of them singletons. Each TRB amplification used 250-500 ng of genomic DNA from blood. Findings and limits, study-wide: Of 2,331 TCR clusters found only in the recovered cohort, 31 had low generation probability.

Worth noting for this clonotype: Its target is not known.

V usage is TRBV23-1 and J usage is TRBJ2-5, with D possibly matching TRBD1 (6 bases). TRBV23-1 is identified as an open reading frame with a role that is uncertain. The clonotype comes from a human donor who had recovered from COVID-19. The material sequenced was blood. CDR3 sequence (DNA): TGCGCCAGCACACCCAAGGGGGTTGACAGATACAAAGAGACCCAGTACTTC. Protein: CASTPKGVDRYKETQYF.